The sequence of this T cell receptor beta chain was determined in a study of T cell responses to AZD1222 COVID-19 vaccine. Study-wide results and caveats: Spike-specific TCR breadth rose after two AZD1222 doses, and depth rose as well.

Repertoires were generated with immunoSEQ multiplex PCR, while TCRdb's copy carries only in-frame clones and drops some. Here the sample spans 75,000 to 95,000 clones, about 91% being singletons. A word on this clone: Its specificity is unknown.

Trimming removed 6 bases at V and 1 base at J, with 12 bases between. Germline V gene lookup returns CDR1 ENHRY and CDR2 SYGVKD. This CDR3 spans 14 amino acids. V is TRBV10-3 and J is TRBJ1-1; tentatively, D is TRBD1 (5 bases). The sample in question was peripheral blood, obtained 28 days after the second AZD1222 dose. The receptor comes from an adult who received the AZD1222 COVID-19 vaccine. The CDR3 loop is CAIRKGTENTEAFF. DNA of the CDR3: TGTGCCATCAGGAAGGGGACGGAGAACACTGAAGCTTTCTTT.